These 6 T cell receptor beta chains came from one sample sequenced in a study of shared clonotypes between healthy human individuals. The data were produced by immunoSEQ multiplex PCR, yet TCRdb's version contains in-frame clones alone and is incomplete. In the table there are more than 2 million clones, about 95% of which are singletons. The naive CD8 population came from CD45RO-negative cells selected for CCR7, without terminally differentiated effector memory CD45RA+ cells. The sequenced material came from naive CD8+ T cells sorted from blood. The receptors shown here come from a young man in good health.

V usage is TRBV30 and J usage is TRBJ2-7; TRBD2 matches 11 bases. Looked up from germline, CDR1 is GTSNPN and CDR2 is SVGIG (reference sequence). V trimming: 2 bases; J trimming: 7 bases; junction bases outside the gene matches: 7. This CDR3 is built from 14 residues. The CDR3 spells CAWSPGLAVSEQYF. CDR3 nucleotide sequence: TGTGCCTGGAGTCCGGGACTAGCGGTTTCTGAGCAGTACTTC.

J is TRBJ1-1 and V is TRBV27; possibly TRBD1 for D (6 bases). The germline V gene encodes CDR1 MNHEY and CDR2 SMNVEV (reference sequence). The CDR3 totals 15 residues. Between the trimmed V and J ends, which lost 2 bases and 1 base, there was a span of 11 bases. The CDR3 spells CASSLGGGANTEAFF. CDR3 DNA sequence: TGTGCCAGCAGTTTAGGGGGCGGAGCGAACACTGAAGCTTTCTTT.

This sequence joins TRBV28 and TRBJ1-2, with D possibly TRBD1 on 5 matching bases. V shed 2 bases and J shed 4 bases, with 14 bases lying between them. CDR1 and CDR2 (germline): MDHEN, SYDVKM. The CDR3 consists of 15 residues. CDR3 sequence reads: CASSLTGYDTYGYTF. The CDR3 DNA is TGTGCCAGCAGTTTAACAGGCTACGATACCTATGGCTACACCTTC.

This chain joins TRBV7-8 and TRBJ2-7, with TRBD1 matching 7 bases. The CDR3 length is 16 residues. Germline V gene lookup returns CDR1 SGHVS and CDR2 FQNEAQ. Trimming at V came to 4 bases and at J to 3 bases, leaving 12 bases not matched to a gene. The CDR3 region is CASSSGGGRENYEQYF. DNA of the CDR3: TGTGCCAGCAGCTCAGGGGGTGGGCGAGAGAACTACGAGCAGTACTTC.

The chain couples TRBV9 to TRBJ1-2; the D is unclear. V shed 0 bases and J shed 1 base, with 10 bases lying between them. The CDR3 runs 15 residues. Looked up from germline, CDR1 is SGDLS and CDR2 is YYNGEE. CDR3 residues: CASSVAGVDNYGYTF. CDR3 nucleotides: TGTGCCAGCAGCGTAGCAGGAGTAGATAACTATGGCTACACCTTC.

The V call is TRBV27, the J call TRBJ2-1; 14 nucleotides match TRBD2. Germline V gives CDR1 MNHEY, CDR2 SMNVEV (reference sequence). This CDR3 spans 18 amino acids. V lost 5 bases, J lost 4 bases, and 10 bases stayed unmatched. For the CDR3, the DNA is TGTGCCAGCAGTCCGGCGACTAGCGGGAGGGCCGGTTACAATGAGCAGTTCTTC. This translates into CASSPATSGRAGYNEQFF.